A selection of T cell receptor beta chains follows, all from one sample in a study of blood T cell repertoires in COVID-19. TCRdb's copy holds only in-frame clones and misses some; the assay was immunoSEQ multiplex PCR. The sample lists fewer than 250,000 clones; around 83% were seen once. Material for sequencing was PBMCs or T cells enriched from blood (not recorded which). These TCRs come from a woman in her 30s who had been exposed to COVID-19. Both conserved end residues are part of each CDR3. D genes are given only for firm matches. Not all rows give a size; the values are once, few, many and, for expanded clones, a class.

d_call	v_call	j_call	clone_size	cdr3_length	cdr3_aa	cdr3_nt
NA	TRBV21-1	TRBJ1-5	few	15	CASSKGDRSDQPQHF	TGTGCCAGCAGCAAAGGTGACAGGTCGGATCAGCCCCAGCATTTT
TRBD1	TRBV9	TRBJ1-1	NA	15	CASTGTGGWNTEAFF	TGTGCCAGCACCGGGACAGGGGGCTGGAACACTGAAGCTTTCTTT
NA	TRBV4-2	TRBJ2-1	NA	15	CASSHLTGTRNEQFF	TGTGCCAGCAGCCACCTAACCGGGACTCGCAATGAGCAGTTCTTC
NA	TRBV29-1	TRBJ1-2	NA	13	CSVPGHTNYGYTF	TGCAGCGTTCCGGGACACACTAACTATGGCTACACCTTC
NA	TRBV5-4	TRBJ1-1	NA	14	CASARGGQTTEAFF	TGTGCCAGCGCTAGAGGCGGACAGACCACTGAAGCTTTCTTT
TRBD1	TRBV19	TRBJ2-7	NA	15	CASSIVGQGANEQYF	TGTGCCAGTAGTATAGTGGGACAGGGGGCGAACGAGCAGTACTTC
TRBD1	TRBV5-1	TRBJ1-2	NA	15	CASSTTGQGNYGYTF	TGCGCCAGCAGCACAACGGGACAGGGTAACTATGGCTACACCTTC
NA	TRBV11-2	TRBJ2-7	NA	13	CASSPQGVYEQYF	TGTGCCAGCAGTCCACAGGGAGTCTACGAGCAGTACTTC
NA	TRBV29-1	TRBJ2-7	NA	11	CSIRESLEQYF	TGCAGCATCAGGGAATCCCTCGAGCAGTACTTC
NA	TRBV2	TRBJ2-7	NA	11	CASRDIYEQYF	TGTGCCAGCAGGGACATCTACGAGCAGTACTTC
NA	TRBV21-1	TRBJ2-1	NA	18	CASSKIFSGGRSYNEQFF	TGTGCCAGCAGCAAAATTTTTAGCGGGGGGAGATCCTACAATGAGCAGTTCTTC
NA	TRBV6-2/TRBV6-3	TRBJ1-5	NA	13	CASSGGLNQPQHF	TGTGCCAGCAGTGGGGGCCTCAATCAGCCCCAGCATTTT
NA	TRBV12-5	TRBJ1-5	NA	16	CASGSRGGAGYQPQHF	TGTGCTAGTGGTTCCCGGGGAGGGGCCGGCTATCAGCCCCAGCATTTT
TRBD2	TRBV11-2	TRBJ2-7	NA	14	CASSDGLASYEQYF	TGTGCCAGCAGCGACGGACTAGCTTCCTACGAGCAGTACTTC
NA	TRBV10-3	TRBJ2-3	NA	15	CAISESEWGPDTQYF	TGTGCCATCAGTGAGTCAGAGTGGGGGCCAGATACGCAGTATTTT
TRBD1	TRBV7-9	TRBJ2-7	NA	13	CASSLRTGYEQYF	TGTGCCAGCAGCTTAAGGACAGGGTACGAGCAGTACTTC
TRBD2	TRBV30	TRBJ2-3	NA	16	CAWSASRSGRADTQYF	TGTGCCTGGTCGGCGAGTCGTTCAGGGAGGGCAGATACGCAGTATTTT
NA	TRBV11-3	TRBJ2-1	NA	13	CASSRGGRSEQFF	TGTGCCAGCAGCAGGGGCGGAAGGAGTGAGCAGTTCTTC
NA	TRBV12-3/TRBV12-4	TRBJ1-1	NA	13	CASPSPRGTEAFF	TGTGCCAGCCCGTCCCCCAGGGGCACTGAAGCTTTCTTT
NA	TRBV12-3/TRBV12-4	TRBJ1-5	many	12	CASSLVEQPQHF	TGTGCCAGCAGTTTAGTGGAGCAGCCCCAGCATTTT
NA	TRBV6-1	TRBJ2-7	NA	17	CASSEAFGTSYSYEQYF	TGTGCCAGCAGTGAAGCGTTTGGGACATCATATAGTTACGAGCAGTACTTC
TRBD2	TRBV7-2	TRBJ2-3	NA	16	CASSLRLAGGTDTQYF	TGTGCCAGCAGTCTTAGACTAGCGGGGGGGACAGATACGCAGTATTTT
TRBD1	TRBV2	TRBJ1-2	once	13	CASSGGQGYGYTF	TGTGCCAGCAGCGGTGGACAGGGCTATGGCTACACCTTC
NA	TRBV30	TRBJ2-5	NA	12	CAGTWVEETQYF	TGTGCCGGGACCTGGGTGGAGGAGACCCAGTACTTC
NA	TRBV6-5	TRBJ1-1	NA	14	CASSYGELNTEAFF	TGTGCCAGCAGTTACGGGGAGCTTAACACTGAAGCTTTCTTT
TRBD2	TRBV5-6	TRBJ2-7	NA	14	CASTPGTSWYEQYF	TGTGCCAGCACCCCCGGGACTAGCTGGTACGAGCAGTACTTC
NA	TRBV6-4	TRBJ2-3	NA	14	CASSDVGGADTQYF	TGTGCCAGCAGTGACGTCGGGGGTGCAGATACGCAGTATTTT
NA	TRBV7-2	TRBJ1-2	NA	15	CASSLRGPALDGYTF	TGTGCCAGCAGCTTAAGGGGTCCGGCGTTGGATGGCTACACCTTC
NA	TRBV3-1/TRBV3-2	TRBJ1-2	NA	15	CASSQGAGPGTGYTF	TGTGCCAGCAGCCAAGGGGCGGGGCCGGGAACTGGCTACACCTTC
TRBD1	TRBV6-5	TRBJ1-1	NA	14	CASSYAPRGTEAFF	TGTGCCAGCAGTTATGCTCCCAGGGGGACTGAAGCTTTCTTT
NA	TRBV29-1	TRBJ1-2	NA	11	CSVDRNYGYTF	TGCAGCGTTGACAGAAACTATGGCTACACCTTC
NA	TRBV4-2	TRBJ2-1	NA	16	CASSQEFSSGLDEQFF	TGTGCCAGCAGCCAAGAATTCAGTAGCGGTCTCGATGAGCAGTTCTTC
TRBD2	TRBV6-6	TRBJ2-7	NA	15	CATWTSGTTSYEQYF	TGTGCCACATGGACTAGCGGGACCACCTCATACGAGCAGTACTTC
NA	TRBV2	TRBJ1-2	NA	14	CASSVEGVSYGYTF	TGTGCCAGCAGTGTGGAGGGAGTCTCGTATGGCTACACCTTC
TRBD1	TRBV12-3/TRBV12-4	TRBJ2-5	NA	13	CASSWTGQETQYF	TGTGCCAGCAGTTGGACAGGGCAAGAGACCCAGTACTTC
TRBD1	TRBV5-1	TRBJ1-2	NA	14	CASSPVTGPYGYTF	TGCGCCAGCAGCCCCGTGACAGGGCCCTATGGCTACACCTTC
TRBD1	TRBV27	TRBJ2-1	NA	16	CASSLPGQGFRNEQFF	TGTGCCAGCAGTTTACCCGGACAGGGGTTCCGCAATGAGCAGTTCTTC
NA	TRBV7-2	TRBJ2-5	NA	15	CASSQPQGEGETQYF	TGTGCCAGCAGCCAACCCCAGGGTGAAGGAGAGACCCAGTACTTC
TRBD2	TRBV5-1	TRBJ2-7	few	15	CASSLEARGGLEQYF	TGCGCCAGCAGCTTGGAGGCTCGCGGGGGACTCGAGCAGTACTTC
TRBD2	TRBV18	TRBJ2-3	NA	17	CASSPISAGGRADTQYF	TGTGCCAGCTCACCAATTTCAGCGGGGGGGCGCGCAGATACGCAGTATTTT
NA	TRBV3-1/TRBV3-2	TRBJ1-1	once	13	CASSQGRNTEAFF	TGTGCCAGCAGCCAAGGGAGGAACACTGAAGCTTTCTTT
TRBD1	TRBV18	TRBJ2-7	NA	15	CASSQAGQGSYEQYF	TGTGCCAGCTCACAGGCGGGACAGGGCTCCTACGAGCAGTACTTC
TRBD1	TRBV5-1	TRBJ1-1	NA	15	CASSLEGQRNTEAFF	TGCGCCAGCAGCTTGGAGGGACAGAGGAACACTGAAGCTTTCTTT
NA	TRBV19	TRBJ2-5	NA	14	CASTSPGLQETQYF	TGTGCCAGTACCTCCCCAGGTTTGCAAGAGACCCAGTACTTC
TRBD2	TRBV5-1	TRBJ2-3	NA	18	CASSSFRETLGRTDTQYF	TGCGCCAGCAGCTCCTTCCGGGAAACCCTCGGGAGGACAGATACGCAGTATTTT
NA	TRBV18	TRBJ1-3	NA	17	CASSPLGLSASGNTIYF	TGTGCCAGCTCACCACTGGGACTTTCGGCCTCTGGAAACACCATATATTTT
TRBD2	TRBV28	TRBJ2-1	NA	16	CASSLVLAGGPNEQFF	TGTGCCAGCAGTTTAGTCCTAGCGGGGGGGCCCAATGAGCAGTTCTTC
TRBD1	TRBV5-8	TRBJ2-3	NA	14	CASSLGQFTDTQYF	TGTGCCAGCAGCCTGGGACAGTTCACAGATACGCAGTATTTT
NA	TRBV10-2	TRBJ1-1	NA	11	CASSIFREAFF	TGCGCCAGCAGTATTTTCCGTGAAGCTTTCTTT
TRBD1	TRBV19	TRBJ2-1	NA	15	CASSKQGAGYNEQFF	TGTGCCAGTAGTAAACAGGGGGCAGGCTACAATGAGCAGTTCTTC
NA	TRBV5-4	TRBJ2-2	NA	15	CASSDPSANTGELFF	TGTGCCAGCAGCGACCCTAGCGCCAACACCGGGGAGCTGTTTTTT
TRBD1	TRBV6-5	TRBJ1-1	NA	14	CASKRTGLNTEAFF	TGTGCCAGCAAAAGGACAGGGCTGAACACTGAAGCTTTCTTT
NA	TRBV12-3/TRBV12-4	TRBJ2-3	NA	11	CASSFGDTQYF	TGTGCCAGCAGTTTTGGCGATACGCAGTATTTT
NA	TRBV30	TRBJ1-2	few	14	CACDPIQGFDGSTF	TGTGCCTGTGATCCAATCCAGGGATTCGATGGATCCACCTTC
NA	TRBV7-2	TRBJ1-5	NA	15	CASSPAGYSNQPQHF	TGTGCCAGCAGCCCCGCAGGGTATAGCAATCAGCCCCAGCATTTT
NA	TRBV11-2	TRBJ1-6	NA	12	CASSLRGTPLHF	TGTGCCAGCAGCTTAAGGGGTACGCCCCTCCACTTT
TRBD2	TRBV27	TRBJ2-3	NA	18	CASSKFPPTSTTEDTQYF	TGTGCCAGCAGTAAATTCCCCCCGACTAGCACCACCGAAGATACGCAGTATTTT
NA	TRBV2	TRBJ2-7	NA	11	CASKNTYEQYF	TGTGCCAGCAAGAACACCTACGAGCAGTACTTC
TRBD2	TRBV5-4	TRBJ2-2	NA	17	CASSSQKGLAESGELFF	TGTGCCAGCAGCTCCCAAAAAGGGCTAGCGGAGTCCGGGGAGCTGTTTTTT
TRBD1	TRBV12-3/TRBV12-4	TRBJ1-1	NA	13	CASSPQTGQSAFF	TGTGCCAGCAGTCCCCAGACAGGGCAATCGGCTTTCTTT